The 15 T cell receptor beta chains in this list originate from one sample, sequenced in a study of blood T cell repertoires in COVID-19. Profiled with immunoSEQ multiplex PCR; TCRdb holds only in-frame clones, not every one. This sample has over 200,000 clones, with approximately 85% found just once. What was sequenced was peripheral blood. The receptors originated from a woman in her 50s with active or convalescent COVID-19.

This clone was picked up a small number of times. The rearrangement links TRBV10-3 to TRBJ1-1, with D maybe TRBD1 (6 bases). The V end lost 1 base, the J end lost 5 bases, and 11 bases lay between the germline ends. In germline, CDR1 is ENHRY, CDR2 SYGVKD. The length of the CDR3 is 14 residues. Here the CDR3 DNA reads TGTGCCATCAGTGAGTTAGCAGGGGTTACTGAAGCTTTCTTT. Translated, it gives CAISELAGVTEAFF.

The genes are TRBV14 and TRBJ1-2, with no clear D. Germline V gives CDR1 SGHDN, CDR2 FVKESK. The V and J ends lost 5 bases and 4 bases respectively, with 14 bases between them. This CDR3 spans 14 amino acids. CDR3 amino acids: CASSGRLGGYGYTF. CDR3 DNA: TGTGCCAGCAGCGGTCGGCTAGGCGGCTATGGCTACACCTTC.

The rearrangement joins TRBV19 to TRBJ1-5; tentative D call: TRBD1 (5 bases). This CDR3 spans 14 amino acids. Germline CDR1 is LNHDA and CDR2 is SQIVND (reference sequence). With 5 bases removed from V and 0 bases from J, the gap between germline ends came to 8 bases. The CDR3 sequence: CASSQGYSNQPQHF. The CDR3 coding sequence is TGTGCCAGTAGTCAGGGTTATAGCAATCAGCCCCAGCATTTT.

The chain carries TRBV6-6 and TRBJ2-1, with 8 bases matching TRBD1. J lost 6 bases, V lost 4 bases, and 5 bases had no gene match. Per germline, CDR1 MNHNY and CDR2 SVGAGI (reference sequence). The CDR3 length is 14 residues. CDR3 bases: TGTGCCAGCAGTTCGACAGGGGTCCTCAATGAGCAGTTCTTC. It translates to CASSSTGVLNEQFF.

This sequence joins TRBV29-1 and TRBJ2-7; the D gene is possibly TRBD2 (5 bases). V lost 5 bases, J lost 5 bases, and 19 bases lay in between. Germline V gene lookup returns CDR1 SQVTM and CDR2 ANQGSEA. The CDR3 totals 14 residues. DNA of the CDR3: TGCAGCGTTAAGACGGGGAAGGGCCGCGACGAGCAGTACTTC. Translated, it gives CSVKTGKGRDEQYF.

The count of this clone is one. The chain carries TRBV2 and TRBJ2-1; no definite D call. The length of the CDR3 is 11 residues. V lost 4 bases and J 8 bases, leaving 6 bases between the germline ends. The V gene's germline CDR1 is SNHLY and CDR2 FYNNEI. The CDR3 sequence is CASSVADEQFF. DNA of the CDR3: TGTGCCAGCAGTGTGGCGGATGAGCAGTTCTTC.

This chain joins TRBV11-2 and TRBJ2-7; tentatively, D is TRBD2 (5 bases). From germline, CDR1 is SGHAT and CDR2 FQNNGV. The CDR3 length is 14 residues. V lost 1 base and J lost 6, with 13 bases in between. The CDR3 is CASSLGPGIVEQYF. CDR3 bases: TGTGCCAGCAGCTTAGGCCCGGGGATTGTCGAGCAGTACTTC.

V is TRBV28 and J is TRBJ2-5; TRBD2 matches at 7 bases. This CDR3 has 13 amino acids. Germline lookup yields CDR1 MDHEN and CDR2 SYDVKM. Trimming took 5 bases from V and 2 from J; bases not matched to a gene: 2. The CDR3 reads CASSRGLQETQYF. DNA of the CDR3: TGTGCCAGCAGTAGGGGACTACAAGAGACCCAGTACTTC.

This rearrangement joins TRBV5-6 to TRBJ2-3; 9 nucleotides match TRBD1. Germline assignment: CDR1 SGHDT and CDR2 YYEEEE. J gave up 4 bases and V 1 base, and 7 bases lay outside the gene matches. The CDR3 loop spans 16 amino acids. CDR3 protein: CASSLIGQGKADTQYF. In DNA form, the CDR3 reads TGTGCCAGCAGCTTGATCGGACAGGGGAAGGCAGATACGCAGTATTTT.

The rearrangement links TRBV27 to TRBJ1-1; 9 bases agree with TRBD1. The CDR3 loop spans 15 amino acids. Germline V lookup: CDR1 MNHEY, CDR2 SMNVEV (reference sequence). V lost 5 bases, J lost 2 bases, and 6 bases stayed unmatched. CDR3 nucleotide sequence: TGTGCCAGCAGTCTCACAGGGGGCCGCAACACTGAAGCTTTCTTT. It specifies CASSLTGGRNTEAFF.

This chain uses TRBV3-1 (or the pseudogene TRBV3-2) with TRBJ2-1, with TRBD1 as a possible D gene (5 bases). The CDR3 totals 14 residues. V was shortened by 4 bases and J by 8 bases, with 15 bases between the two germline ends. Germline CDR1 LGHDT, CDR2 YNNKEL (reference sequence). The CDR3 here is CASSLRVTGYEQFF. The CDR3 bases are TGTGCCAGCAGCCTTAGGGTCACAGGCTATGAGCAGTTCTTC.

The chain joins TRBV29-1 to TRBJ1-1; 9 positions match TRBD1. CDR1 and CDR2 from the germline V gene are SQVTM and ANQGSEA. The CDR3 sequence is 13 residues long. V lost 7 bases to trimming and J lost 1 base; unmatched junction nucleotides: 4. The CDR3 spells CSARQGGNTEAFF. CDR3 DNA: TGCAGCGCACGACAGGGGGGGAACACTGAAGCTTTCTTT.

The genes are TRBV24-1 and TRBJ2-1; 11 bases are a match to TRBD1. The V and J ends lost 3 bases and 7 bases, in that order; junction bases with no gene match: 4. Germline V gene lookup returns CDR1 KGHDR and CDR2 SFDVKD. CDR3 length: 15 residues. The CDR3 loop reads CATSDPGTGGNEQFF. CDR3 DNA sequence: TGTGCCACCAGTGATCCCGGGACAGGGGGTAATGAGCAGTTCTTC.

CDR3 coding DNA: TGTGCCAGCAGAGCTAGGGCACAGGGAAGCAATCAGCCCCAGCATTTT. Protein sequence: CASRARAQGSNQPQHF. This chain joins TRBV6-6 and TRBJ1-5, with a weak D call TRBD1 (6 bases). The CDR3 loop spans 16 amino acids. CDR1 and CDR2 from the germline V gene are MNHNY and SVGAGI (reference sequence). The germline V and J ends were trimmed by 6 bases and 1 base, with 16 bases remaining between them.

This rearrangement joins TRBV27 to TRBJ1-5; 10 bases fit TRBD1. J was trimmed by 4 bases and V by 4 bases; bases with no gene match: 4. Germline assignment: CDR1 MNHEY and CDR2 SMNVEV (reference sequence). The CDR3 runs 15 residues. The CDR3 loop is CASSWGTGVNQPQHF. The CDR3 bases are TGTGCCAGCAGTTGGGGGACAGGGGTTAATCAGCCCCAGCATTTT.